This TCR beta chain was found in a study of T cells after yellow fever vaccination. TCRdb fed the 5' RACE reads into MiXCR, producing one record per CDR3 protein. The sample lists roughly 240,000 distinct CDR3 sequences; more than 6.5% were seen once. This clonotype was observed many times. The CDR3 contains 13 residues. Trimming at V came to 4 bases and at J to 7 bases, leaving 3 bases not matched to a gene. Germline CDR1 reads SGHTA; CDR2 reads FQGNSA. The chain uses TRBV7-2 and TRBJ2-2, with TRBD2 identical over 7 bases. Sequencing used CD4+ T cells sorted from PBMCs, obtained on the day of the yellow fever booster vaccination. This TCR was sampled from a man in his thirties or forties who received the YFV17D yellow fever vaccine. CDR3 bases: TGTGCCAGCAGCTCGCTAGCGGACGGGGAGCTGTTTTTT. Its translation is CASSSLADGELFF.